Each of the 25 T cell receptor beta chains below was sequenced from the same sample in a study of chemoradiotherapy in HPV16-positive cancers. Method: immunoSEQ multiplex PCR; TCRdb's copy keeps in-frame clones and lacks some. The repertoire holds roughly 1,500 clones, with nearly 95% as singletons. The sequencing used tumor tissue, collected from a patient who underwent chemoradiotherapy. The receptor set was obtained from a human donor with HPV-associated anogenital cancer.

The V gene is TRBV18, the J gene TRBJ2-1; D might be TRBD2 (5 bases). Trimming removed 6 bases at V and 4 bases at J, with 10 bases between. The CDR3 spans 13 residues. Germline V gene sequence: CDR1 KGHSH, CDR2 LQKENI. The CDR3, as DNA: TGTGCCAGCTCCGCGGACTCTTACAATGAGCAGTTCTTC. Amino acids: CASSADSYNEQFF.

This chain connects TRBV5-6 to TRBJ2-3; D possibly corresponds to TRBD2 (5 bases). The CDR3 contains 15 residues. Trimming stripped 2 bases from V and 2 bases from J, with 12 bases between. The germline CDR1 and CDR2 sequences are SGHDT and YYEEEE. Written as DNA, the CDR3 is TGTGCCAGCAGCTTAAGAGGCGGACTCACAGATACGCAGTATTTT. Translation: CASSLRGGLTDTQYF.

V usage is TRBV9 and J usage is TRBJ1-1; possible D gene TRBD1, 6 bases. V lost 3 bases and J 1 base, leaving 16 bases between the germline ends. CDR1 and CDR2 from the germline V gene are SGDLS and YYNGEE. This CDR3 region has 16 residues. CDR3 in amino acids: CASSGSRDNPNTEAFF. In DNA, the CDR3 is TGTGCCAGCAGCGGGAGCCGGGACAACCCGAACACTGAAGCTTTCTTT.

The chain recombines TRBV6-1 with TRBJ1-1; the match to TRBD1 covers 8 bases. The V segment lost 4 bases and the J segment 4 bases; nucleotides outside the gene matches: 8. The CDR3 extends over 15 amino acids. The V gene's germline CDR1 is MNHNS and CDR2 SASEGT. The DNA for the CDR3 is TGTGCCAGCAGTGCCAGGGGGCTTCAGTTCACTGAAGCTTTCTTT. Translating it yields CASSARGLQFTEAFF.

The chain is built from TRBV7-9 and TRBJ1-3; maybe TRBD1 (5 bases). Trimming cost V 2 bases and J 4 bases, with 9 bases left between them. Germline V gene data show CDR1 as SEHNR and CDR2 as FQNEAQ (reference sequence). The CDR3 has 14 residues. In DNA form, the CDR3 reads TGTGCCAGCAGCTTATCATGGGGCGGAAACACCATATATTTT. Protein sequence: CASSLSWGGNTIYF.

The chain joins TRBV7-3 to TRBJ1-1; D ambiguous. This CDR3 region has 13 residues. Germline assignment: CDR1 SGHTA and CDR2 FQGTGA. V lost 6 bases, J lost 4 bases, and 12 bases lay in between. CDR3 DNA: TGTGCCAGCAGAATCGAAGCGGCCACTGAAGCTTTCTTT. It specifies CASRIEAATEAFF. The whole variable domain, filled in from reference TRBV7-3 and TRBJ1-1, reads GAGVSQTPSNKVTEKGKYVELRCDPISGHTALYWYRQSLGQGPEFLIYFQGTGAADDSGLPNDRFFAVRPEGSVSTLKIQRTERGDSAVYLCASRIEAATEAFFGQGTRLTVV.

CDR3 sequence (DNA): TGTGCCAGCAACCTCGGGGCAGTTGAAGCTTTCTTT. It encodes CASNLGAVEAFF. This chain joins TRBV6-6 and TRBJ1-1, with D perhaps matching TRBD1 (5 bases). This CDR3 has 12 amino acids. Germline V gene lookup returns CDR1 MNHNY and CDR2 SVGAGI (reference sequence). V was shortened by 7 bases and J by 7 bases, with 13 bases between the two germline ends.

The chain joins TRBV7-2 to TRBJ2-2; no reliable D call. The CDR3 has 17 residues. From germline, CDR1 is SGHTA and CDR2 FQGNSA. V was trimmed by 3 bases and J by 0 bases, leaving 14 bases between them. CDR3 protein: CASSFGWKGTNTGELFF. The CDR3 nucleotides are TGTGCCAGCAGCTTCGGGTGGAAGGGAACGAACACCGGGGAGCTGTTTTTT. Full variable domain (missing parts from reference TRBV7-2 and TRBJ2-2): GAGVSQSPSNKVTEKGKDVELRCDPISGHTALYWYRQSLGQGLEFLIYFQGNSAPDKSGLPSDRFSAERTGGSVSTLTIQRTQQEDSAVYLCASSFGWKGTNTGELFFGEGSRLTVL.

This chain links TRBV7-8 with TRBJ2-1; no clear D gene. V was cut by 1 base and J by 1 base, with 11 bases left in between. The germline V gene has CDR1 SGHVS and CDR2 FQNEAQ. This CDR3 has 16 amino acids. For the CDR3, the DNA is TGTGCCAGCAGCTTAGTCGGTGGAGTTTCCTACAATGAGCAGTTCTTC. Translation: CASSLVGGVSYNEQFF.

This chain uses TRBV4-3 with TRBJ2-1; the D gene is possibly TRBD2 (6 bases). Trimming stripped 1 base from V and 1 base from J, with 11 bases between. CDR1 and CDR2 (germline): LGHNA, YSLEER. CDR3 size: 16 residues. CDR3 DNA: TGCGCCAGCAGCCAAGTACCGGGGGATTCCTACAATGAGCAGTTCTTC. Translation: CASSQVPGDSYNEQFF.

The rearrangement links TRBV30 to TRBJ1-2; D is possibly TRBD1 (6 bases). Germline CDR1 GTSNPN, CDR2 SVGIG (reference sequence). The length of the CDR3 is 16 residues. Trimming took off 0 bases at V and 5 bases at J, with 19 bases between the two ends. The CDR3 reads CAWSVGQPPAKYGYTF. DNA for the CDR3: TGTGCCTGGAGTGTCGGACAGCCACCGGCAAAATATGGCTACACCTTC.

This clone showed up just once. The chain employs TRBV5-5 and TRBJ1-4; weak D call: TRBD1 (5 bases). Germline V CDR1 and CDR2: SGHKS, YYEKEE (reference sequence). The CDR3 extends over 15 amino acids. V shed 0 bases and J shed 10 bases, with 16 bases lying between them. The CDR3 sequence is CASSLGGGLSGKLFF. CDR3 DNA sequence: TGTGCCAGCAGCTTGGGGGGCGGACTTTCAGGAAAACTGTTTTTT.

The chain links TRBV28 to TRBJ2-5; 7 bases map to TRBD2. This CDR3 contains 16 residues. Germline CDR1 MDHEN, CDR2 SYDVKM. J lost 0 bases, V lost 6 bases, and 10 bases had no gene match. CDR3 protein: CASSPRRGTYQETQYF. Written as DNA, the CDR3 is TGTGCCAGCAGCCCACGGCGGGGGACGTACCAAGAGACCCAGTACTTC.

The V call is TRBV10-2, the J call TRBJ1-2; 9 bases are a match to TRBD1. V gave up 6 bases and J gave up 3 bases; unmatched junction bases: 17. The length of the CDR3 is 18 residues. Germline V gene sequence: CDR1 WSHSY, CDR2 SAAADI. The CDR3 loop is CASSPSVGVRTGDYGYTF. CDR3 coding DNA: TGCGCCAGCAGCCCCTCCGTCGGTGTCAGGACAGGGGACTATGGCTACACCTTC.

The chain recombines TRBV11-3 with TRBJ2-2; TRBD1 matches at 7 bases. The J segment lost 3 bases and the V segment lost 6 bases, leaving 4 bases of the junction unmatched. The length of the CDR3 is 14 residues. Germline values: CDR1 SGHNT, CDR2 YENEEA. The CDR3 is CASRWDRDTGELFF. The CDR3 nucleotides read TGTGCCAGCAGATGGGACAGAGACACCGGGGAGCTGTTTTTT. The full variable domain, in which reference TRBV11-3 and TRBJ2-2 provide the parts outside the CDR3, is EAGVVQSPRYKIIEKKQPVAFWCNPISGHNTLYWYLQNLGQGPELLIRYENEEAVDDSQLPKDRFSAERLKGVDSTLKIQPAELGDSAVYLCASRWDRDTGELFFGEGSRLTVL.

CDR3 nucleotide sequence: TGTGCCTGGAGCCCCAGTAGGGCGAGCTCCTACAATGAGCAGTTCTTC. Its protein is CAWSPSRASSYNEQFF. The rearrangement links TRBV30 to TRBJ2-1; unclear D gene. The CDR3 runs to 16 residues. The V end was cut by 3 bases, the J end by 0 bases, with 15 bases between. From germline, CDR1 is GTSNPN and CDR2 SVGIG (reference sequence). The whole variable domain, remainder taken from reference TRBV30 and TRBJ2-1, is SQTIHQWPATLVQPVGSPLSLECTVEGTSNPNLYWYRQAAGRGLQLLFYSVGIGQISSEVPQNLSASRPQDRQFILSSKKLLLSDSGFYLCAWSPSRASSYNEQFFGPGTRLTVL.

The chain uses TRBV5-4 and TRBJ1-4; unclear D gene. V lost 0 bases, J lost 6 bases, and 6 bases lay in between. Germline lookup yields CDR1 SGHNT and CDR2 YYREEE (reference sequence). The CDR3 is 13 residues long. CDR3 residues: CASSLGLDEKLFF. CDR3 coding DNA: TGTGCCAGCAGCTTGGGTTTAGATGAAAAACTGTTTTTT.

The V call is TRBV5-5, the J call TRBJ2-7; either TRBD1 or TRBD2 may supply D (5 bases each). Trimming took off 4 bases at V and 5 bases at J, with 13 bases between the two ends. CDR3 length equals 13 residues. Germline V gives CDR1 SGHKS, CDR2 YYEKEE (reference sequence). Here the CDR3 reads CASSPGPLDEQYF. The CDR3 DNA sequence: TGTGCCAGCAGCCCGGGACCCCTCGACGAGCAGTACTTC.

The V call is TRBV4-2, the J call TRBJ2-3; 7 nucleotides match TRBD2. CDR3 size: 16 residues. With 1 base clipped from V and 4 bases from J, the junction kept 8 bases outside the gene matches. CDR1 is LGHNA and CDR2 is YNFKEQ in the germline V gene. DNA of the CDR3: TGTGCCAGCAGCCAAGGTACAGCGGGGTTGGCAGATACGCAGTATTTT. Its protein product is CASSQGTAGLADTQYF.

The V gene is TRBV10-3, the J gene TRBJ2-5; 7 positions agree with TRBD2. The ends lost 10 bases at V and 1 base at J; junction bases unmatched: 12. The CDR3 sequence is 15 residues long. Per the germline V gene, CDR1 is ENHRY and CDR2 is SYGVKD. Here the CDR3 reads CATGGGGASQETQYF. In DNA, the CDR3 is TGTGCCACCGGCGGGGGTGGGGCATCCCAAGAGACCCAGTACTTC.

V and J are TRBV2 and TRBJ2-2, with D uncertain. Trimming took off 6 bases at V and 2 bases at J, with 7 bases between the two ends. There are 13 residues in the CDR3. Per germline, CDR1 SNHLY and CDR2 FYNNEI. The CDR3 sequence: CASRVENTGELFF. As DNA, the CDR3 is TGTGCCAGCAGAGTAGAAAACACCGGGGAGCTGTTTTTT.

CDR3 protein: CASSQEGGRVGNEQFF. CDR3 nucleotide sequence: TGCGCCAGCAGCCAAGAAGGAGGCAGGGTAGGCAATGAGCAGTTCTTC. The chain combines TRBV4-3 with TRBJ2-1; D tentatively fits TRBD1 or TRBD2 (5 bases each). The CDR3 loop spans 16 amino acids. The ends were cut back, 0 bases at V and 6 bases at J, with 15 bases in the middle. From germline, CDR1 is LGHNA and CDR2 YSLEER.

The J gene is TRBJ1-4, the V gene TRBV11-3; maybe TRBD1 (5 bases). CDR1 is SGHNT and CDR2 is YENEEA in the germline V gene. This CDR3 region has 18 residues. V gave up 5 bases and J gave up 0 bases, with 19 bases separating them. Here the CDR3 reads CASSPGRQIFATNEKLFF. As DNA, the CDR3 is TGTGCCAGCAGCCCGGGTCGACAGATCTTTGCAACTAATGAAAAACTGTTTTTT.

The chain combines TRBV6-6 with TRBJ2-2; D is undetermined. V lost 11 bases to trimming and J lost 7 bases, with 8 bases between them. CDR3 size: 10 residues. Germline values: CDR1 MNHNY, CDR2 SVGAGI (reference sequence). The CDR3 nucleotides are TGTGCCGTAGGAAGCGGGGAGCTGTTTTTT. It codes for CAVGSGELFF.

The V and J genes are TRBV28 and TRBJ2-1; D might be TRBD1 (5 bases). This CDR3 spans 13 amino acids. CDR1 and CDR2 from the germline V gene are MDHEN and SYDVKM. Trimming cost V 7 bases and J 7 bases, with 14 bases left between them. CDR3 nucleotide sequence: TGTGCCAGCAAGAAGGGGATTATAAATGAGCAGTTCTTC. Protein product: CASKKGIINEQFF.